This TCR beta chain was recovered during a study of blood T cell repertoires in COVID-19 (dated by TCRdb to the early 2020s). About the study as a whole: Collaborator samples came from the United States, Italy and Spain and covered acute and convalescent phases of COVID-19. The prospective study material was composed of cDNA or gDNA derived from T cells, B-cell-depleted T cells, or PBMCs. Deeply sampled blood TCRbeta repertoires from subjects exposed to, actively infected with, or recovered from COVID-19 were included in the dataset. The repertoires were released in a freely available public database meant as a resource for research on the immune response to SARS-CoV-2. Samples were obtained from the ongoing ImmuneRACE study (first 160 participants) and from over a thousand subjects provided by 6 global collaborators. Sample metadata almost always included a de-identified subject ID, COVID-19 status, age in years and sex. Where available, HLA class I and class II types were obtained from metadata supplied by the sample provider rather than from assay-based typing.

TCRbeta CDR3 regions were amplified from genomic DNA using the immunoSEQ Assay, a bias-controlled multiplex PCR. The authors processed their data as follows. The number of nucleated cells in each sample was estimated from the amplification of reference gene primers within the assay. To quantify the absolute abundance of each unique TCRbeta CDR3 rearrangement, sequence reads were collapsed and filtered. Productive Simpson clonality was computed per sample as the square root of Simpson's diversity index over productive rearrangements. In TCRdb, the immuneACCESS table is reduced to in-frame sequences with V and J assigned. These tables do not hold every clone; where another copy was compared, an unresolved V gene accounts for under half, and the others remain unexplained. V, J and clone size are those of that table, while D and trimming were read from the DNA. This sample has about 85,000 clones in its table, and roughly 89% of those were observed once. Of the sample, approximately 5.1% is held by the ten largest clones.

The paper as a whole reports these results and caveats: How much clinical and demographic metadata was included differed by source and by participant, and the metadata was provided uncurated.

Sequences SEHNR (CDR1) and FQNEAQ (CDR2) are obtained from the germline V gene (reference sequence). There are 12 amino acids in the CDR3, from cysteine to phenylalanine inclusive. This entry keeps only the CDR3 DNA: 36 bases, framed from base 1. V is shortened by 2 bases, J by 7 bases, and the region joining them spans 5 bases. The collaborating institutions used their own protocols to collect whole blood in K2EDTA tubes. For TCRbeta analysis, collaborator samples were shipped as frozen whole blood, as isolated PBMCs, or as DNA extracted from either sample type. Comment on this clone: Its binding antigen is unknown. Within one base of it there is no much larger clone, and no base qualities were kept.

The source of this sequence is a man in his 60s with acute or convalescent COVID-19. This chain is built from TRBV7-9 and TRBJ2-2; the D gene identity is not certain. The sequencing sample was made of peripheral blood. The DNA is as follows: TGTGCCAGCAGCTTATCTCTCGGGGAGCTGTTTTTT. Its translation reads: CASSLSLGELFF.